The T cell receptor beta chain under discussion was sequenced for a study of radiotherapy plus CTLA-4 blockade in lung cancer. A few counts support this clone. Measured with immunoSEQ multiplex PCR; TCRdb has only the in-frame clones, and not every one. Of approximately 83,000 clones detected, around 78% appear once; the ten largest clones hold 4%. J was trimmed by 4 bases and V by 6 bases; bases with no gene match: 7. Germline lookup yields CDR1 MNHNY and CDR2 SVGAGI (reference sequence). The CDR3 has 14 amino acids. The chain links TRBV6-6 to TRBJ2-5; 8 bases line up with TRBD2. Material: peripheral blood, obtained from a patient treated with radiotherapy plus ipilimumab. This clonotype was sampled from a human donor with non-small cell lung cancer who had a partial response to radiotherapy plus ipilimumab. Some clones in this sample may be carry-over from other donors' samples. As DNA, the CDR3 is TGTGCCAGCAGAGAATCGGGGGGGCGAGAGACCCAGTACTTC. The encoded protein is CASRESGGRETQYF.